This TCR beta chain was identified during a study of neurological immune-mediated disorders. Many counts were recorded for this clonotype. Via MiXCR, TCRdb re-called the 5' RACE reads, giving one row per CDR3 protein. The sample contains 35,000 to 50,000 distinct CDR3 sequences, roughly 2.5% of which appear only once. Germline V CDR1 and CDR2: SQVTM, ANQGSEA. The trim removed 7 bases at V and 5 bases at J, leaving 10 bases unmatched. The CDR3 is made up of 13 amino acids. Sequencing was performed on PBMCs. The chain carries TRBV29-1 and TRBJ2-7, with TRBD1 matching over 8 bases. This clonotype was sampled from a man aged 45 to 65 with multiple sclerosis. CDR3 sequence: CSAPGQGGDEQYF. CDR3 nucleotides: TGCAGCGCACCTGGACAGGGAGGCGACGAGCAGTACTTC.